The rows below give T cell receptor beta chains drawn from one sample of a study of shared clonotypes between healthy human individuals. Assay used: immunoSEQ multiplex PCR; TCRdb lists only in-frame clones, some missing. The sample includes about 580,000 clones, more than 95% seen only once; the top ten take approximately 0.3%. The sample comprised naive CD8+ T cells sorted from blood. The receptors were sampled from a man aged 25-45 years in good health. Both conserved end residues are part of each CDR3. Part of the rows lack a size; the others show once, few, many or a class for expanded clones.

. TRBV7-9 CASSLEGGQTHAQYF
. TRBV19 CASSIWAENEQFF
. TRBV6-6 CAISAGVGEQFF
. TRBV15 CATSRPRDKDTEAFF
. TRBV2 CASSAGGFREQYF
once TRBV7-9 CASSSLAGEEDTQYF
. TRBV29-1 CSVEGDRGVEQYF
. TRBV7-6 CASSYDSGGGNQPQHF
. TRBV13 CASSSTEDNQPQHF
once TRBV7-8 CASSLVRLAGANVLTF
. TRBV19 CASSMVAGHYNEQFF
. TRBV28 CASSFPLGSGGRETQYF
. TRBV5-5 CASSRTGAGELFF
. TRBV30 CAWSYIAYLETQYF
. TRBV2 CASRGTPNTEAFF
. TRBV15 CATSRVGINEKLFF
. TRBV7-6 CASSPNEDSYSYNEQFF
once TRBV9 CASSVATEETQYF
once TRBV6-5 CASSYSPLPANYGYTF
. TRBV15 CATTGTGGEFTEAFF
. TRBV6-5 CASSALSSENIQYF
. TRBV27 CASTGLGDGGEIQYF
. TRBV18 CASSPMAEVIDTQYF
. TRBV7-9 CASSSRQGVEKLFF
once TRBV27 CASSTHRTGEQYF
. TRBV7-9 CASRPPWGTENTEAFF
once TRBV6-5 CASSSPDYGYTF
. TRBV9 CASSARDYNEQFF
. TRBV14 CASSQDPRPQYF
. TRBV2 CASSASAGLGLDIQYF
once TRBV28 CASSPSLPNYGYTF
. TRBV15 CATSREAPSSYNEQFF
. TRBV7-6 CASSLGGGQSYEQYF
once TRBV11-2 CASSLDLQKGNGELFF